The subject of this entry is one T cell receptor (beta chain). Its specificity is not known. The junction departs from germline at one end; a sequencing error may be responsible. Three rounds of nested PCR, following a modified ARM-PCR protocol, produced the TCRbeta library. Using its own MiXCR run on the multiplex PCR reads, TCRdb lists one record per CDR3 protein. The table has some 100,000 distinct CDR3 sequences, 65% seen once; the top ten hold approximately 19%. The template was RNA from unsorted bulk tissue. Distant lung tissue was collected more than 3 cm away from the tumor edge. Newly diagnosed lung cancer patients had thoracic surgery in China, August–late 2014, without prior chemotherapy. The data stem from a study of tumor and adjacent non-tumor tissue in lung cancer. The wider study: Patients comprised 12 adenocarcinoma, 2 squamous cell carcinoma and 1 small cell lung cancer.

Per the germline V gene, CDR1 is SGHAT and CDR2 is FQNNGV. This CDR3 comprises 14 residues. Study observations and caveats: Tumor repertoires had a smaller top 100 clone share than normal lung. Tumor tissue had significantly higher TCR diversity than normal lung.

This sequence originates from a young man with non-small cell lung cancer. The rearrangement joins TRBV11-2 to TRBJ2-2; no clear D gene. The sample was distant non-tumor lung tissue. CDR3 in amino acids: CTSNLTSGAGELFF. As DNA, the CDR3 is TGTACCAGCAACTTAACGAGTGGGGCCGGGGAGCTGTTTTTT.